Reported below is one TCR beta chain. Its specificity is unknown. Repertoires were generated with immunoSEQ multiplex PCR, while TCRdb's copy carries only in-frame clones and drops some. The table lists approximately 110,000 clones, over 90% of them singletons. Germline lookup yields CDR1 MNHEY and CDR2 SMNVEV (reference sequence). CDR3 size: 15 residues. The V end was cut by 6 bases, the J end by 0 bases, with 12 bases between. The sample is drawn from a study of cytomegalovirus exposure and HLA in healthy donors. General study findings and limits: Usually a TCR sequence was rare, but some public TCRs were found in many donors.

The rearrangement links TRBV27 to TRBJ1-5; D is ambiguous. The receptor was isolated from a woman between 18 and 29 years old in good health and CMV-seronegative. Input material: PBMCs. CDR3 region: CASRETRNSNQPQHF. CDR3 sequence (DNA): TGTGCCAGCAGAGAGACACGAAATAGCAATCAGCCCCAGCATTTT.